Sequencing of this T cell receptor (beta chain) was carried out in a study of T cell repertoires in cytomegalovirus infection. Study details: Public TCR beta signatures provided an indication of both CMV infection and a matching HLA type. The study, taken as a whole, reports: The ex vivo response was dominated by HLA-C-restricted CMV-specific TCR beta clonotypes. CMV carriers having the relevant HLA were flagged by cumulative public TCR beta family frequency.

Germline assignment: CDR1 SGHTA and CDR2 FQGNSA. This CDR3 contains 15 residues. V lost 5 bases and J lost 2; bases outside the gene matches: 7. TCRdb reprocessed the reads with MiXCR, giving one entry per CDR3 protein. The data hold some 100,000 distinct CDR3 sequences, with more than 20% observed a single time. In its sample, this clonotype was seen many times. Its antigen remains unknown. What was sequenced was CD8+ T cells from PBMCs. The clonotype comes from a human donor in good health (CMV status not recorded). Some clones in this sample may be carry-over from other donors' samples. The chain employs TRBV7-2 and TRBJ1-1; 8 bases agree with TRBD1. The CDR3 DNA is TGTGCCAGCAGCGTTGGGACAGGAGGAAACACTGAAGCTTTCTTT. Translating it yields CASSVGTGGNTEAFF.